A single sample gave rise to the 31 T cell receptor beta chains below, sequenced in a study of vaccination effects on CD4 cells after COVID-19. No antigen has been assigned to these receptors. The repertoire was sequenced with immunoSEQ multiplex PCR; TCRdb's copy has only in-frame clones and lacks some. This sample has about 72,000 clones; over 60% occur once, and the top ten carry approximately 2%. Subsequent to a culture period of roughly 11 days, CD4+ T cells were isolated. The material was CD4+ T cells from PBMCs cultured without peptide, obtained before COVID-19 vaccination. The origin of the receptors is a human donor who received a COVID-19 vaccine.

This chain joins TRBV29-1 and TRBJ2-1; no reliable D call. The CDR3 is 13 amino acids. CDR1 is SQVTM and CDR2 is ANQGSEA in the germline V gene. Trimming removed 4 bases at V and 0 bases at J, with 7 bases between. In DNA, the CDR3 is TGCAGCGTTGGGGGTGACTCCTACAATGAGCAGTTCTTC. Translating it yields CSVGGDSYNEQFF.

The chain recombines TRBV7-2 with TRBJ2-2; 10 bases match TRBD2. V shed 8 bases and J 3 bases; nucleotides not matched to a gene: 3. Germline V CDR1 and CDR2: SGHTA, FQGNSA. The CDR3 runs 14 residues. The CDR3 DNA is TGTGCCAGCGCGGGACTAGCGTACACCGGGGAGCTGTTTTTT. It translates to CASAGLAYTGELFF. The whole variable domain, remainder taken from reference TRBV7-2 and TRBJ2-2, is GAGVSQSPSNKVTEKGKDVELRCDPISGHTALYWYRQSLGQGLEFLIYFQGNSAPDKSGLPSDRFSAERTGGSVSTLTIQRTQQEDSAVYLCASAGLAYTGELFFGEGSRLTVL.

The CDR3 loop reads CASSKGKGGVNSNQPQHF. The CDR3 bases are TGTGCCAGCAGCAAAGGAAAGGGTGGAGTGAATAGCAATCAGCCCCAGCATTTT. The chain recombines TRBV21-1 with TRBJ1-5. TRBV21-1 is an annotated pseudogene. The length of the CDR3 is 18 residues.

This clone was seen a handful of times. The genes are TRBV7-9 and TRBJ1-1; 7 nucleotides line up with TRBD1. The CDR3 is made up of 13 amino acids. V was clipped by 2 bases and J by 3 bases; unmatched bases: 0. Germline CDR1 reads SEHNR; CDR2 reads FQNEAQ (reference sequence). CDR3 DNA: TGTGCCAGCAGCTTACAGGGGGACACTGAAGCTTTCTTT. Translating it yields CASSLQGDTEAFF.

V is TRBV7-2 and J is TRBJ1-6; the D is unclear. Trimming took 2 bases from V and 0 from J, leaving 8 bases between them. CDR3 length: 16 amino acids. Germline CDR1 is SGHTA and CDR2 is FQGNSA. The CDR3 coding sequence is TGTGCCAGCAGCTTAACTCTCAGCTCCTATAATTCACCCCTCCACTTT. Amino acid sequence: CASSLTLSSYNSPLHF. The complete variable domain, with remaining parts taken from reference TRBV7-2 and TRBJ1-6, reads GAGVSQSPSNKVTEKGKDVELRCDPISGHTALYWYRQSLGQGLEFLIYFQGNSAPDKSGLPSDRFSAERTGGSVSTLTIQRTQQEDSAVYLCASSLTLSSYNSPLHFGNGTRLTVT.

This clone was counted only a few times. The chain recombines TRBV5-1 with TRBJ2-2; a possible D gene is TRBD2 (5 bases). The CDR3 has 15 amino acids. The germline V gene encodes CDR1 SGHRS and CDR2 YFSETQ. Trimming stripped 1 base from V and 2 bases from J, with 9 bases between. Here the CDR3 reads CASSLFRGNTGELFF. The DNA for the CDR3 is TGCGCCAGCAGCTTGTTCCGGGGAAACACCGGGGAGCTGTTTTTT.

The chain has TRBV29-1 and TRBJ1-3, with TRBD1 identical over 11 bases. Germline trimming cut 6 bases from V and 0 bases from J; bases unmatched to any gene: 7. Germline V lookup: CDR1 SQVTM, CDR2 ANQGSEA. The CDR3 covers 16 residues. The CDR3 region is CSVGRTGGASGNTIYF. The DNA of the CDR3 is TGCAGCGTGGGCCGGACAGGGGGCGCCTCTGGAAACACCATATATTTT.

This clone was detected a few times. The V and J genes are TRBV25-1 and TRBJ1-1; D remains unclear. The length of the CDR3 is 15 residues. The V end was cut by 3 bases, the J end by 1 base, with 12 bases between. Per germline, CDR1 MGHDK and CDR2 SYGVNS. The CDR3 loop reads CASSDPKLGNTEAFF. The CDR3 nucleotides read TGTGCCAGCAGTGATCCTAAGCTGGGGAACACTGAAGCTTTCTTT.

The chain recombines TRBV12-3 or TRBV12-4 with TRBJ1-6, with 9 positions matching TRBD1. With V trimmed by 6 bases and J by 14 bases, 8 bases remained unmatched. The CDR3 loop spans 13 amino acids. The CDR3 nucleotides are TGTGCCAGCAGAGACAAGAGGACAGGGGCCCTCCACTTT. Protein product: CASRDKRTGALHF.

The CDR3 spells CASSLLGGSDTGELFF. In DNA form, the CDR3 reads TGCGCCAGCAGCTTGCTTGGGGGGTCGGACACCGGGGAGCTGTTTTTT. The chain has TRBV5-1 and TRBJ2-2; a possible D gene is TRBD2 (6 bases). The germline V gene encodes CDR1 SGHRS and CDR2 YFSETQ. The V end was cut by 1 base, the J end by 3 bases, with 13 bases between. The CDR3 consists of 16 residues.

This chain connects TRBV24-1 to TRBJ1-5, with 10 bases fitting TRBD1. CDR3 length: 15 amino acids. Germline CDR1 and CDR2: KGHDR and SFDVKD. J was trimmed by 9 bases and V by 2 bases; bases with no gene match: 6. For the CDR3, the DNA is TGTGCCACCAGTGATTCGACAGGGGGCCGGTGGCCCCAGCATTTT. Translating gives CATSDSTGGRWPQHF.

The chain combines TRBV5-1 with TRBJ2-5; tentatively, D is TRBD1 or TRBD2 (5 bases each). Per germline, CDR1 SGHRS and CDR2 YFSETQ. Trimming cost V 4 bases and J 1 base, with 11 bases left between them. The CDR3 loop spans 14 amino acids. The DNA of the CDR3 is TGCGCCAGCAGCGTGAGTGGGGGCCAAGAGACCCAGTACTTC. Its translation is CASSVSGGQETQYF.

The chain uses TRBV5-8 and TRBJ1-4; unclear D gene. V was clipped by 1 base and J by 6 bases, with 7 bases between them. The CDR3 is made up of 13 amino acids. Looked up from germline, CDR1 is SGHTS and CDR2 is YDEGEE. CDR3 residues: CASSLHRDEKLFF. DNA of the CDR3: TGTGCCAGCAGCTTGCACCGAGATGAAAAACTGTTTTTT.

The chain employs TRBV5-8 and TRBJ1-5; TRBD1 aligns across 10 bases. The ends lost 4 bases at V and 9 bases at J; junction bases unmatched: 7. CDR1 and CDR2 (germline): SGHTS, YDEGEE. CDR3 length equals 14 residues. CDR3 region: CASSLGQGVGPQHF. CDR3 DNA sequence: TGTGCCAGCAGCCTTGGACAGGGGGTTGGGCCCCAGCATTTT.

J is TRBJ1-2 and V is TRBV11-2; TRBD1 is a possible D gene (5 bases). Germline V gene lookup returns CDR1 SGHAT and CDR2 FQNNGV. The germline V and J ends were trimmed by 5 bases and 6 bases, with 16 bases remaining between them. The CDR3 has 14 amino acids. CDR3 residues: CASSRFGALDGYTF. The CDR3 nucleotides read TGTGCCAGCAGCCGCTTTGGGGCCCTAGATGGCTACACCTTC.

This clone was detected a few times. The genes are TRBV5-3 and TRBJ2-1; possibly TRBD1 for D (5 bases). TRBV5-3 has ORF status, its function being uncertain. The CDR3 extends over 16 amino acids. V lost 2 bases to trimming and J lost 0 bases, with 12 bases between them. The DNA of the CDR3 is TGTGCCAGAAGCTTACCTCAGGGTAGCTCCTACAATGAGCAGTTCTTC. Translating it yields CARSLPQGSSYNEQFF.

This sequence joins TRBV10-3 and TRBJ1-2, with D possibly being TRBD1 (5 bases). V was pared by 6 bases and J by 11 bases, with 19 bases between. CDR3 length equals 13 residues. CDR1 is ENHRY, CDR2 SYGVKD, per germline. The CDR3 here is CAIRVRDGSGYTF. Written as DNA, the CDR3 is TGTGCCATCAGGGTCCGGGACGGGTCAGGGTACACCTTC.

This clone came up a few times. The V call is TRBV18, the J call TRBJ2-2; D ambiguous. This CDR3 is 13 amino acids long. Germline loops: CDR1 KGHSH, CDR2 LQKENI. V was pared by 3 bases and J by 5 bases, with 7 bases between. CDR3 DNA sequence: TGTGCCAGCTCACCTACAGTAACCGGGGAGCTGTTTTTT. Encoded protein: CASSPTVTGELFF.

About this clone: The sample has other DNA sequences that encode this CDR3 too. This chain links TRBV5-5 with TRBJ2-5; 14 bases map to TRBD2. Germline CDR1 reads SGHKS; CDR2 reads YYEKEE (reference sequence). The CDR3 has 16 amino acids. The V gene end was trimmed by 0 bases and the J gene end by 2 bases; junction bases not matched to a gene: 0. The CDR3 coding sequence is TGTGCCAGCAGCTTGGGACTAGCGGGGGGGCAAGAGACCCAGTACTTC. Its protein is CASSLGLAGGQETQYF. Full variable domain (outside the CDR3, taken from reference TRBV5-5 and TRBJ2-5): DAGVTQSPTHLIKTRGQQVTLRCSPISGHKSVSWYQQVLGQGPQFIFQYYEKEERGRGNFPDRFSARQFPNYSSELNVNALLLGDSALYLCASSLGLAGGQETQYFGPGTRLLVL.

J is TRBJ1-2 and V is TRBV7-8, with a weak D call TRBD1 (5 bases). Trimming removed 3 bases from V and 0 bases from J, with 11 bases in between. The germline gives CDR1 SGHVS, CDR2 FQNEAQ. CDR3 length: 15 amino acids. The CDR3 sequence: CASSLVQGTNYGYTF. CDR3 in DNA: TGTGCCAGCAGCTTGGTCCAGGGTACTAACTATGGCTACACCTTC.

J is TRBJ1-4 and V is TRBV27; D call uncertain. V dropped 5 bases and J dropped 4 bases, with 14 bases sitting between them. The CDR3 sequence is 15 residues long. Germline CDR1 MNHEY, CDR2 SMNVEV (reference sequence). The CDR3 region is CASSATGRFNEKLFF. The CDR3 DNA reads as TGTGCCAGCAGTGCAACCGGACGGTTTAATGAAAAACTGTTTTTT.

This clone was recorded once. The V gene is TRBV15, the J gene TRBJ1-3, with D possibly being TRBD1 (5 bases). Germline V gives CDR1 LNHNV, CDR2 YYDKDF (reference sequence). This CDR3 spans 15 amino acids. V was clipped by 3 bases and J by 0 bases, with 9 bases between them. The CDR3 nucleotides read TGTGCCACCAGCAGGTCGGGGGACTCTGGAAACACCATATATTTT. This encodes CATSRSGDSGNTIYF.

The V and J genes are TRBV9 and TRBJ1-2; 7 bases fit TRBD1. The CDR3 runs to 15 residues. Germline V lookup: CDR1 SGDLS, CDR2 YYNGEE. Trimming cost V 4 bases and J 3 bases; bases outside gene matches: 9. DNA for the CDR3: TGTGCCAGCAGCCCACCCGACAGGGATGACTATGGCTACACCTTC. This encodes CASSPPDRDDYGYTF.

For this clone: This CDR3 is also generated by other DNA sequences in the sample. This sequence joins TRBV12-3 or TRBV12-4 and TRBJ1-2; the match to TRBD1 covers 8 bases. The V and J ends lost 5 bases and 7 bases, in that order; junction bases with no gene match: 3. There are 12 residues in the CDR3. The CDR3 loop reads CASSLGQGGYTF. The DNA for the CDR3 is TGTGCCAGCAGTCTCGGACAGGGTGGCTACACCTTC.

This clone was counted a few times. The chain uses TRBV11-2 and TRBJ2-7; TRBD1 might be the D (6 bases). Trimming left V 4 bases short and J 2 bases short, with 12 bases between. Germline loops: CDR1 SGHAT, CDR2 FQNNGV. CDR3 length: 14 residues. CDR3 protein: CASSSCRDTYEQYV. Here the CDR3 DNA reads TGTGCCAGCAGCTCGTGCCGGGACACCTACGAGCAGTACGTC.

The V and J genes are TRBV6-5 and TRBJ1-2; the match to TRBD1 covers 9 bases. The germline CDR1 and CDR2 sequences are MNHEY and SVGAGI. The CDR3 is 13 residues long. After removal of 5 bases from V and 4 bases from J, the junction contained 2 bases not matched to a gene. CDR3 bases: TGTGCCAGCAGTCCGACAGGGGGCTATGGCTACACCTTC. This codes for CASSPTGGYGYTF.

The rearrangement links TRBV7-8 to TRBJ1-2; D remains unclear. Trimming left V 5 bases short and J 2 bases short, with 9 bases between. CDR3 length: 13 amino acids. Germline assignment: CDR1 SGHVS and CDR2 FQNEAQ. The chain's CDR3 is CASSVEGNYGYTF. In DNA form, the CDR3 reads TGTGCCAGCAGCGTAGAGGGCAACTATGGCTACACCTTC.

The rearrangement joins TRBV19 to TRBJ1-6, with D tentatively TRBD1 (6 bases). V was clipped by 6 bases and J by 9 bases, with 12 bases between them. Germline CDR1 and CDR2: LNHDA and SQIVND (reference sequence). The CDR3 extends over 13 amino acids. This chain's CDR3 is CASRGGGGSPLHF. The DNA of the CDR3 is TGTGCCAGTAGGGGAGGGGGGGGTTCACCCCTCCACTTT. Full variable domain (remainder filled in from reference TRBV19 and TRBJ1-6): DGGITQSPKYLFRKEGQNVTLSCEQNLNHDAMYWYRQDPGQGLRLIYYSQIVNDFQKGDIAEGYSVSREKKESFPLTVTSAQKNPTAFYLCASRGGGGSPLHFGNGTRLTVT.

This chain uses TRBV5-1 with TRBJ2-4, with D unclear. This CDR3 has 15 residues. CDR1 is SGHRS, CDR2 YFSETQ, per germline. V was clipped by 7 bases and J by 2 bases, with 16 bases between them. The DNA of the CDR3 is TGCGCCAGCTCACCGGGCTCCCCAACCAAAAACATTCAGTACTTC. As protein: CASSPGSPTKNIQYF.

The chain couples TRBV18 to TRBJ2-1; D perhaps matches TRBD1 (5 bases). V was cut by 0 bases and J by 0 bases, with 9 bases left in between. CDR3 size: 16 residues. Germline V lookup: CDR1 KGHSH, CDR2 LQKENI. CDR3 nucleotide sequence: TGTGCCAGCTCACCACCGCGACAGAGCTCCTACAATGAGCAGTTCTTC. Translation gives CASSPPRQSSYNEQFF. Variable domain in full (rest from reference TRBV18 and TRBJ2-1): NAGVMQNPRHLVRRRGQEARLRCSPMKGHSHVYWYRQLPEEGLKFMVYLQKENIIDESGMPKERFSAEFPKEGPSILRIQQVVRGDSAAYFCASSPPRQSSYNEQFFGPGTRLTVL.

CDR3 sequence reads: CASTRGNRQETQYF. The CDR3 DNA is TGTGCCAGCACCCGTGGGAACAGACAAGAGACCCAGTACTTC. The chain combines TRBV28 with TRBJ2-5, with unresolved D. The V end was cut by 7 bases, the J end by 2 bases, with 14 bases between. The CDR3 consists of 14 residues. CDR1 is MDHEN, CDR2 SYDVKM, per germline.